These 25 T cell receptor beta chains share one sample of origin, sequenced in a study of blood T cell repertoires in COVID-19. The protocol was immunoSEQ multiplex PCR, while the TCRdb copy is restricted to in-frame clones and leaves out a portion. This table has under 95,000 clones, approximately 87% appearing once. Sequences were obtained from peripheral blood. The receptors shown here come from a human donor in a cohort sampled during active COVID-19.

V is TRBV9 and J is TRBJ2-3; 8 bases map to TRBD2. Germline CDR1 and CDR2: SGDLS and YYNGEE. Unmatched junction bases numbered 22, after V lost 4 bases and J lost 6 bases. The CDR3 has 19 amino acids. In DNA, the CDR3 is TGTGCCAGCAGCCCCACGGCCGGGACTAGTAGCGGTGGGGGGGATACGCAGTATTTT. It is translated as CASSPTAGTSSGGGDTQYF. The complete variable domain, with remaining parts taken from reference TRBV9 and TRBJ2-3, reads DSGVTQTPKHLITATGQRVTLRCSPRSGDLSVYWYQQSLDQGLQFLIQYYNGEERAKGNILERFSAQQFPDLHSELNLSSLELGDSALYFCASSPTAGTSSGGGDTQYFGPGTRLTVL.

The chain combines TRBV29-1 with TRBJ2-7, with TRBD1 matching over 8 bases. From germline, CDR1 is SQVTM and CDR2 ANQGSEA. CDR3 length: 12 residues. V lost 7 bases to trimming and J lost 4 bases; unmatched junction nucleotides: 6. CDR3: CSAMDRVYEQYF. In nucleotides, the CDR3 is TGCAGCGCAATGGACAGGGTATACGAGCAGTACTTC.

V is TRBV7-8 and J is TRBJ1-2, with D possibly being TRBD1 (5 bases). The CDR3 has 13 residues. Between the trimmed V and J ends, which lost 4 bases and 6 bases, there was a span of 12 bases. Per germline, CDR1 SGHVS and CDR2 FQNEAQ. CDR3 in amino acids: CASSYIGANGYTF. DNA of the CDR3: TGTGCCAGCAGCTATATTGGGGCCAATGGCTACACCTTC. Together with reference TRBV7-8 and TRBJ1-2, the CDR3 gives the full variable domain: GAGVSQSPRYKVAKRGQDVALRCDPISGHVSLFWYQQALGQGPEFLTYFQNEAQLDKSGLPSDRFFAERPEGSVSTLKIQRTQQEDSAVYLCASSYIGANGYTFGSGTRLTVV.

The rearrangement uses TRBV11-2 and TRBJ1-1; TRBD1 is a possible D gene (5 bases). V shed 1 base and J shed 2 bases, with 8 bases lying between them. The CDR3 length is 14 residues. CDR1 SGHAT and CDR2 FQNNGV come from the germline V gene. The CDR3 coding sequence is TGTGCCAGCAGCTTAGGGGGGGGAAACACTGAAGCTTTCTTT. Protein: CASSLGGGNTEAFF.

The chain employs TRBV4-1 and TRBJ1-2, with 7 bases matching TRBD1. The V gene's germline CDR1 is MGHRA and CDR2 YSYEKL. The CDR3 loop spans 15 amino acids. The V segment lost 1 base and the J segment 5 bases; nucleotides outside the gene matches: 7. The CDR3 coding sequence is TGCGCCAGCAGCCAAGCAGAGACAGGGCCTTATGGCTACACCTTC. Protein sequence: CASSQAETGPYGYTF.

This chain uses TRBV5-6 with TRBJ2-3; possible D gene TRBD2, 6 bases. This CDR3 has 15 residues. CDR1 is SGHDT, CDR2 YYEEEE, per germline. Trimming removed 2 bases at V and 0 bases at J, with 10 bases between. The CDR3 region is CASSFGGTSTDTQYF. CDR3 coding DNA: TGTGCCAGCAGCTTCGGGGGAACTAGCACAGATACGCAGTATTTT.

CDR3 protein: CASSLDRSSNQPQHF. For the CDR3, the DNA is TGTGCCAGCAGCCTCGACAGAAGCAGCAATCAGCCCCAGCATTTT. V is TRBV6-2 or TRBV6-3 and J is TRBJ1-5, with D perhaps matching TRBD1 (5 bases). This CDR3 has 15 residues. Germline CDR1 and CDR2: MNHEY and SVGEGT. The ends were cut back, 6 bases at V and 1 base at J, with 13 bases in the middle.

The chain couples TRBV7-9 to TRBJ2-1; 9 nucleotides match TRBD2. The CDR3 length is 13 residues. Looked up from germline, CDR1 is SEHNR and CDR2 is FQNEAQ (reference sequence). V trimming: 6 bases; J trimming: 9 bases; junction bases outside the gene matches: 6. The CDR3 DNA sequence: TGTGCCAGCAGGCCTAGCGGGATTACTGAGCAGTTCTTC. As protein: CASRPSGITEQFF.

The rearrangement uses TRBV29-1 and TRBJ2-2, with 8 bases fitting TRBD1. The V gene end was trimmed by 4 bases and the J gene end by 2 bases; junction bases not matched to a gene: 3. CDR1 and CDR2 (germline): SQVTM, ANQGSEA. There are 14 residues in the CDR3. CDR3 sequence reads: CSVVDRVNTGELFF. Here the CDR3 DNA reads TGCAGCGTTGTGGACAGGGTAAACACCGGGGAGCTGTTTTTT.

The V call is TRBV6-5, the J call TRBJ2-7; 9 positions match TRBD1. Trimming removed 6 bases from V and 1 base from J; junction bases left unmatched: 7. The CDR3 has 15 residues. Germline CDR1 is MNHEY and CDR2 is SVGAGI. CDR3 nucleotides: TGTGCCAGCAGGGACGGGACAGGGATATCCTACGAGCAGTACTTC. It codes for CASRDGTGISYEQYF.

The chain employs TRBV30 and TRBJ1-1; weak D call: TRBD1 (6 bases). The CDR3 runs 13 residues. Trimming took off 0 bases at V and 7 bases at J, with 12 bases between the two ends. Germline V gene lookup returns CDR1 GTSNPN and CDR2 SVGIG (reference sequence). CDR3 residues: CAWSVHQGGEAFF. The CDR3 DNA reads TGTGCCTGGAGTGTCCACCAAGGGGGTGAAGCTTTCTTT.

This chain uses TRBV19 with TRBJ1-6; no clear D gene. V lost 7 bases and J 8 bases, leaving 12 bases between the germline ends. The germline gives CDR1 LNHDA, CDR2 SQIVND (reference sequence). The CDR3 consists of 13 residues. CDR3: CASNNPGDSPLHF. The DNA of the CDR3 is TGTGCCAGTAATAATCCGGGAGATTCACCCCTCCACTTT. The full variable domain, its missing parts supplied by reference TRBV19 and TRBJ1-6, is DGGITQSPKYLFRKEGQNVTLSCEQNLNHDAMYWYRQDPGQGLRLIYYSQIVNDFQKGDIAEGYSVSREKKESFPLTVTSAQKNPTAFYLCASNNPGDSPLHFGNGTRLTVT.

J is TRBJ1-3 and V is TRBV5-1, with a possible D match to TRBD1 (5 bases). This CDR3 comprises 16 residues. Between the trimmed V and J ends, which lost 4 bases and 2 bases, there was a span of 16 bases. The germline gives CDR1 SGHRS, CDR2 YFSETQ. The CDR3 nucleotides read TGCGCCAGCAGCCCGACCCGGGGGACTCCTGGAAACACCATATATTTT. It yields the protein CASSPTRGTPGNTIYF.

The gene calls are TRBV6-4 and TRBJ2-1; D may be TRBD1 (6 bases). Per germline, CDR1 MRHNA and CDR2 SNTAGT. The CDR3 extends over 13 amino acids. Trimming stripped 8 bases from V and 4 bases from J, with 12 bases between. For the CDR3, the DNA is TGTGCCAGCTCCAGGACAGCTTACAATGAGCAGTTCTTC. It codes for CASSRTAYNEQFF.

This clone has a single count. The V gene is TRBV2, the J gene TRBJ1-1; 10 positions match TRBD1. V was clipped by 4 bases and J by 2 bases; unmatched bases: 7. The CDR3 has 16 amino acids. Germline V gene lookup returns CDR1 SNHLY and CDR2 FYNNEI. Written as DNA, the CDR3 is TGTGCCAGCAGTGTGGGTAGACAGGGGGCAAACACTGAAGCTTTCTTT. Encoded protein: CASSVGRQGANTEAFF.

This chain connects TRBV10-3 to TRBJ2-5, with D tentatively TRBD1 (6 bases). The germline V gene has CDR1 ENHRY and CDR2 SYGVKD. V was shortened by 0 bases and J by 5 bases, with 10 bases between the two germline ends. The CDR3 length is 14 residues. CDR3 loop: CAISESGGEETQYF. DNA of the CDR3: TGTGCCATCAGTGAGTCAGGGGGAGAGGAGACCCAGTACTTC.

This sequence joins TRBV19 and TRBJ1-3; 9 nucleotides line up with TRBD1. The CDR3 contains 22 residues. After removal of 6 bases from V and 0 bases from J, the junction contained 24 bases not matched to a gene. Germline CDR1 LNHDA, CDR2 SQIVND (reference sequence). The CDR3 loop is CASRSYPTAGTGIRSSGNTIYF. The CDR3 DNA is TGTGCCAGTAGATCCTACCCCACCGCCGGGACAGGGATTCGCAGCTCTGGAAACACCATATATTTT.

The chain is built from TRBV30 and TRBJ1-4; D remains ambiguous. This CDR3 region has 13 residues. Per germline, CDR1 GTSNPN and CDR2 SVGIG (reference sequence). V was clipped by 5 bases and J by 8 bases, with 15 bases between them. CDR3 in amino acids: CAWQLPPGEKLFF. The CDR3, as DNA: TGTGCCTGGCAACTCCCCCCGGGGGAAAAACTGTTTTTT.

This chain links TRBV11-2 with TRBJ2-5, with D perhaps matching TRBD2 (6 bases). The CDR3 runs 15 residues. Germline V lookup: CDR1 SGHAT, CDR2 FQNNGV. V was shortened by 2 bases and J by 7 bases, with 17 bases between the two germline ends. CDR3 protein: CASSLSGVYGGTQYF. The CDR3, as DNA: TGTGCCAGCAGCTTATCGGGGGTCTATGGAGGGACCCAGTACTTC.

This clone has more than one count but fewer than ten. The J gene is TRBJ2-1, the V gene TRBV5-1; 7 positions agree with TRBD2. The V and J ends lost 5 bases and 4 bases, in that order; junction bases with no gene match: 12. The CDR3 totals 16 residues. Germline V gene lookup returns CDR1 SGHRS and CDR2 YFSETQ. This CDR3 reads CASRPGGGANYNEQFF. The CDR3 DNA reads TGCGCCAGCAGGCCGGGAGGTGGGGCGAATTACAATGAGCAGTTCTTC.

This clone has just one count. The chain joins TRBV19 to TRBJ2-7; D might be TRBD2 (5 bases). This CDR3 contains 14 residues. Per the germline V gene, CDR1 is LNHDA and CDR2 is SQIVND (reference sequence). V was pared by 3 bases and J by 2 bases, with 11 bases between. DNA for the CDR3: TGTGCCAGTAGTATGGACTTCTCGACCTACGAGCAGTACTTC. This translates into CASSMDFSTYEQYF.

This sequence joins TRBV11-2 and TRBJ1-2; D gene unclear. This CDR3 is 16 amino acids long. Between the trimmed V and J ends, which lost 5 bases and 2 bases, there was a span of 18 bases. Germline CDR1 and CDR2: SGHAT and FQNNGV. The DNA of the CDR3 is TGTGCCAGCAGCGACTTTTTGTTCAGTAAGAACTATGGCTACACCTTC. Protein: CASSDFLFSKNYGYTF.

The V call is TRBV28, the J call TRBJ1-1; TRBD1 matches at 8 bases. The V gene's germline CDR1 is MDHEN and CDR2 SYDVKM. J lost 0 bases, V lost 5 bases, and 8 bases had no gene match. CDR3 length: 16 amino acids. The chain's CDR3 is CASSLTGVNVNTEAFF. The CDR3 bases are TGTGCCAGCAGTCTGACAGGGGTAAACGTGAACACTGAAGCTTTCTTT.

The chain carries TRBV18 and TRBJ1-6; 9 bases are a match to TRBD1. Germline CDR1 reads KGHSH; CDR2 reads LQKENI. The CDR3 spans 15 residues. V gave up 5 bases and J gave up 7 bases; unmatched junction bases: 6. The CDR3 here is CASSWDRELNSPLHF. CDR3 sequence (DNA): TGTGCCAGCTCATGGGACAGGGAGCTAAATTCACCCCTCCACTTT.

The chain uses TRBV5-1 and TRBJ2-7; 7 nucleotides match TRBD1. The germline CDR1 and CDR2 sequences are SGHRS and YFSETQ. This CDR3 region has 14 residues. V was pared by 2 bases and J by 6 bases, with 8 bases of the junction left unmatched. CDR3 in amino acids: CASSLWGTAVEQYF. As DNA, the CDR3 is TGCGCCAGCAGCTTATGGGGGACAGCAGTCGAGCAGTACTTC.